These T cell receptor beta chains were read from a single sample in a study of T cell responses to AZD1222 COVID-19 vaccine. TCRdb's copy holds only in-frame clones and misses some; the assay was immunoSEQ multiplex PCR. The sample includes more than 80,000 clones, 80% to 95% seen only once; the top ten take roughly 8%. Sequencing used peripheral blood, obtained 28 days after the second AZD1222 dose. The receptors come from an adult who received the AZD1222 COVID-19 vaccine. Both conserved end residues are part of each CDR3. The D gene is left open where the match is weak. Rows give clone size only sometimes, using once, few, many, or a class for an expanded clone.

DNA: TGTGCCAGCAGTTTATACTCGGACCTAAGGAGCAATCAGCCCCAGCATTTT
CDR3: CASSLYSDLRSNQPQHF
J: TRBJ1-5
D: NA
size: NA
length: 17
V: TRBV27

DNA: TGTGCCAGCAGCTTCGGAGGGGAGAGCTCCTACGAGCAGTACTTC
CDR3: CASSFGGESSYEQYF
J: TRBJ2-7
D: NA
size: NA
length: 15
V: TRBV7-6

DNA: TGTGCCAGCAGCTTCACGGGGAACTATGGCTACACCTTC
CDR3: CASSFTGNYGYTF
J: TRBJ1-2
D: NA
size: NA
length: 13
V: TRBV7-9

DNA: TGTGCCAGCTCACCCAAGACAGCGAACACTGAAGCTTTCTTT
CDR3: CASSPKTANTEAFF
J: TRBJ1-1
D: NA
size: NA
length: 14
V: TRBV18

DNA: TGTGCCAGCAGTAACTGGGTTGAGCAGTACTTC
CDR3: CASSNWVEQYF
J: TRBJ2-7
D: NA
size: NA
length: 11
V: TRBV6-5

DNA: TGCAGTGCTAGTGAGGGGGCTCATAATTCACCCCTCCACTTT
CDR3: CSASEGAHNSPLHF
J: TRBJ1-6
D: TRBD1
size: NA
length: 14
V: TRBV20-1

DNA: TGTGCCAGCAGTTACTCCCCAGTTGCAGATACGCAGTATTTT
CDR3: CASSYSPVADTQYF
J: TRBJ2-3
D: NA
size: NA
length: 14
V: TRBV6-2/TRBV6-3

DNA: TGCGCCAGCAGCTGGGGGTACAATGAGCAGTTCTTC
CDR3: CASSWGYNEQFF
J: TRBJ2-1
D: NA
size: NA
length: 12
V: TRBV5-1

DNA: TGTGCCACCACCGGGACTACCCAGCGGAATGAGCAGTTCTTC
CDR3: CATTGTTQRNEQFF
J: TRBJ2-1
D: TRBD2
size: NA
length: 14
V: TRBV10-3

DNA: TGTGCCAGCAGTCGCGACAGGGACGAGCAGTTCTTC
CDR3: CASSRDRDEQFF
J: TRBJ2-1
D: TRBD1
size: once
length: 12
V: TRBV11-3

DNA: TGCGCCAGCAGCCAAGTGGGGACTAGCTCCTATAATTCACCCCTCCACTTT
CDR3: CASSQVGTSSYNSPLHF
J: TRBJ1-6
D: NA
size: NA
length: 17
V: TRBV4-3

DNA: TGTGCCAGCAGCCTGGACAGGCGTTCGGACGAGCAGTACTTC
CDR3: CASSLDRRSDEQYF
J: TRBJ2-7
D: TRBD1
size: NA
length: 14
V: TRBV7-2

DNA: TGCGCCAGCAGCCGGGGACAGTCAAACTACGAGCAGTACTTC
CDR3: CASSRGQSNYEQYF
J: TRBJ2-7
D: TRBD1
size: NA
length: 14
V: TRBV4-3

DNA: TGTGCCAGTGGGTATCTGGATTCACCCCTCCACTTT
CDR3: CASGYLDSPLHF
J: TRBJ1-6
D: NA
size: NA
length: 12
V: TRBV6-6

DNA: TGCAGCGTTGAAGATCTTTGGGGGGCGGAAGGGGGCGCGACTCAGCCCCAGCATTTT
CDR3: CSVEDLWGAEGGATQPQHF
J: TRBJ1-5
D: TRBD1
size: once
length: 19
V: TRBV29-1

DNA: TGTGCCAGCGACGACAGGGGCGGGGAAAAACTGTTTTTT
CDR3: CASDDRGGEKLFF
J: TRBJ1-4
D: TRBD1
size: NA
length: 13
V: TRBV2

DNA: TGTGCCAGCAGCCCGGCGGCGGGTGTCAATCAGCCCCAGCATTTT
CDR3: CASSPAAGVNQPQHF
J: TRBJ1-5
D: NA
size: NA
length: 15
V: TRBV7-2

DNA: TGTGCCAGCAGTACCCTTGACGGGAGGCACTACGAGCAGTACTTC
CDR3: CASSTLDGRHYEQYF
J: TRBJ2-7
D: TRBD2
size: NA
length: 15
V: TRBV27

DNA: TGTGCCAGCAGTTACTCGGCCGTTGGCACTGAAGCTTTCTTT
CDR3: CASSYSAVGTEAFF
J: TRBJ1-1
D: NA
size: medium-sized
length: 14
V: TRBV6-5

DNA: TGTGCCAGCAGCCAAGAATGGGACAGGGGAGGTCAATACTATGGCTACACCTTC
CDR3: CASSQEWDRGGQYYGYTF
J: TRBJ1-2
D: TRBD1
size: NA
length: 18
V: TRBV3-1/TRBV3-2

DNA: TGTGCCAGCAGCGTGGTTCCATCGGACAGGGGCACTGAAGCTTTCTTT
CDR3: CASSVVPSDRGTEAFF
J: TRBJ1-1
D: TRBD1
size: once
length: 16
V: TRBV9

DNA: TGTGCCAGCAGCGTAGGAGGGACAGGTAATTCACCCCTCCACTTT
CDR3: CASSVGGTGNSPLHF
J: TRBJ1-6
D: TRBD1
size: NA
length: 15
V: TRBV9

DNA: TGTGCCAGCAGACAAGGGGCCCTCTCTGGAAACACCATATATTTT
CDR3: CASRQGALSGNTIYF
J: TRBJ1-3
D: NA
size: NA
length: 15
V: TRBV2

DNA: TGTGCCAGTAGTAGAGACCCGGGGCCGGGAGGCTATGGCTACACCTTC
CDR3: CASSRDPGPGGYGYTF
J: TRBJ1-2
D: NA
size: NA
length: 16
V: TRBV19

DNA: TGTGCTAGTGGAACTCTCCATGGCTACACCTTC
CDR3: CASGTLHGYTF
J: TRBJ1-2
D: NA
size: once
length: 11
V: TRBV12-5